These 12 T cell receptor beta chains originate from one sample sequenced in a study of CXCR3-negative and CXCR3-positive naive CD8 T cells. The study made its TRB cDNA libraries by 5' RACE, adding UMI labels. TCRdb reanalyzed the 5' RACE reads, giving one entry per CDR3 protein sequence and no DNA. Seen in this sample are 50,000 to 75,000 distinct CDR3 sequences; the ten most common clones hold about 4.4%. Sequenced sample: naive CXCR3- CD8+ T cells from blood. The subset is: CD45RO-CCR7+CD27+CD95- naive CD8+ T cells lacking CXCR3 (TNR3-). The receptors here all came from a human donor in good health. Some clones in this sample may be carry-over from other donors' samples.

The J gene is TRBJ2-1, the V gene TRBV20-1; TCRdb names TRBD1, which stays unverified in the absence of DNA. Germline V gene data show CDR1 as DFQATT and CDR2 as SNEGSKA (reference sequence). This CDR3 comprises 12 residues. The CDR3 loop is CSARYRDNEQFF.

The J gene is TRBJ1-1, the V gene TRBV7-8; TCRdb lists TRBD1, though no DNA is available to test this call. This CDR3 is built from 15 residues. Germline assignment: CDR1 SGHVS and CDR2 FQNEAQ. The CDR3 is CASSTHRGLNTEAFF.

V is TRBV4-1 and J is TRBJ1-1; the D call of TRBD1 rests on TCRdb alone, since no DNA is present to check it. Germline V gene lookup returns CDR1 MGHRA and CDR2 YSYEKL. The CDR3 is made up of 14 amino acids. This chain's CDR3 is CASSLHSDSLEAFF.

The V and J genes are TRBV28 and TRBJ2-1; no DNA is available, so the TRBD1 call from TCRdb remains unchecked. Germline CDR1 is MDHEN and CDR2 is SYDVKM. The CDR3 totals 17 residues. The CDR3 protein is CASSFGGEGGVYNEQFF.

The chain carries TRBV9 and TRBJ1-2. The CDR3 extends over 15 amino acids. Germline loops: CDR1 SGDLS, CDR2 YYNGEE. This CDR3 is CASSVVAESNYGYTF.

The chain's CDR3 is CASSETNQPQHF. This chain uses TRBV2 with TRBJ1-5. The CDR3 is made up of 12 amino acids. The germline V gene has CDR1 SNHLY and CDR2 FYNNEI.

The chain links TRBV29-1 to TRBJ2-6; the TRBD1 assignment by TCRdb is unverifiable without DNA. Germline V CDR1 and CDR2: SQVTM, ANQGSEA. This CDR3 region has 17 residues. The CDR3 spells CSVGGGDSFSGANVLIF.

This chain links TRBV7-9 with TRBJ2-1; there is no DNA to check the TCRdb D call of TRBD2. Germline values: CDR1 SEHNR, CDR2 FQNEAQ (reference sequence). The length of the CDR3 is 14 residues. CDR3 in amino acids: CASILSGGDNEQFF.

This chain uses TRBV29-1 with TRBJ2-7; TCRdb reports TRBD1, a call that lacks DNA to check it against. The germline gives CDR1 SQVTM, CDR2 ANQGSEA. CDR3 size: 13 residues. CDR3 in amino acids: CSVVRGADYEQYF.

CDR3 in amino acids: CASTRTGRSYEQYF. The J gene is TRBJ2-7, the V gene TRBV5-1; checking the TCRdb D call of TRBD1 is not possible without DNA. The CDR3 sequence is 14 residues long. Germline V gives CDR1 SGHRS, CDR2 YFSETQ.

The chain joins TRBV28 to TRBJ2-5; TCRdb outputs TRBD1, but without DNA this stays unchecked. Germline V gene data show CDR1 as MDHEN and CDR2 as SYDVKM. This CDR3 is 16 amino acids long. The CDR3 here is CASSSPDRQRQETQYF.

The genes are TRBV6-5 and TRBJ2-1. This CDR3 has 15 residues. Germline V gene sequence: CDR1 MNHEY, CDR2 SVGAGI. CDR3 amino acids: CASTPSGSSYNEQFF.